The rows below give T cell receptor beta chains drawn from one sample of a study of T-cell reconstitution after alpha-beta-depleted transplantation in children. A single record per CDR3 protein comes from TCRdb applying MiXCR to the PCR reads. This table has 600,000 to 700,000 distinct CDR3 sequences, around 14% appearing once. Sequencing was performed on PBMCs, taken before TCRalphabeta/CD19-depleted stem cell transplant. The receptors were gathered from a girl aged 2 to 10 with congenital amegakaryocytic thrombocytopenia, due to receive a stem cell transplant. Each CDR3 is given with its conserved first and last residue. The D gene is left open where the match is weak. Part of the rows lack a size; the others show once, few, many or a class for expanded clones.

>-|TRBJ2-7|-|TRBV19
TGTGCCAGTAGCTCATCTCGGTACGAGCAGTACTTC
CASSSSRYEQYF
>-|TRBJ1-4|-|TRBV19
TGTGCCAGTAGTAATCTCCTGCAGGGGTATAATGAAAAACTGTTTTTT
CASSNLLQGYNEKLFF
>-|TRBJ2-4|many|TRBV20-1
TGCAGTGCTAGAGAGCTTGGGGCGGAACTACTAGCCAAAAACATTCAGTACTTC
CSARELGAELLAKNIQYF
>-|TRBJ2-7|many|TRBV20-1
TGCAGTATAGGGGATTACGAGCAGTACTTC
CSIGDYEQYF
>TRBD2|TRBJ2-3|many|TRBV5-1
TGCGCCAGCAGCTTCGCTAGCGGGTCAGATACGCAGTATTTT
CASSFASGSDTQYF
>-|TRBJ2-3|many|TRBV11-2
TGTGCCAGCAGCCCCCGGATCTCAGGGGGCACAGATACGCAGTATTTT
CASSPRISGGTDTQYF
>-|TRBJ2-5|-|TRBV20-1
TGCAGTGCCCTCAACACATGGGAGACCCAGTACTTC
CSALNTWETQYF
>-|TRBJ2-3|few|TRBV28
TGTGCCAGCAGTTTTCGCGGGAAGGTCCCAGATACGCAGTATTTT
CASSFRGKVPDTQYF
>TRBD1|TRBJ1-1|-|TRBV4-1
TGCGCCAGCAGCCAAGAGAGTCAGGGGGAGAACACTGAAGCTTTCTTT
CASSQESQGENTEAFF
>-|TRBJ2-1|once|TRBV5-1
TGCGCCAGCAGCTTGGGTATGGATCATGAGCAGTTCTTC
CASSLGMDHEQFF
>TRBD2|TRBJ2-1|-|TRBV5-1
TGCGCCAGCAGCTTGTTGGTACAGGATAGCGGGAGGGCCCACAATGAGCAGTTCTTC
CASSLLVQDSGRAHNEQFF
>TRBD2|TRBJ2-1|many|TRBV5-1
TGCGCCAGCAGCGTATTAGCGGGAGCGGGTAATGAGCAGTTCTTC
CASSVLAGAGNEQFF
>-|TRBJ1-1|many|TRBV20-1
TGCAGTGCCAAGACAGGTAACACTGAAGCTTTCTTT
CSAKTGNTEAFF
>-|TRBJ2-7|many|TRBV20-1
TGCAGTGCTAGAGGGGCAGAGTCCTACGAGCAGTACTTC
CSARGAESYEQYF
>TRBD2|TRBJ2-3|once|TRBV7-6
TGTGCCAGCAGCCCCGGACTAGCGGCCCCGATGGATACGCAGTATTTT
CASSPGLAAPMDTQYF
>-|TRBJ2-5|many|TRBV7-7
TGTGCCAGCAGCTTAGGGGGCCACGAGACCCAGTACTTC
CASSLGGHETQYF
>-|TRBJ2-2|-|TRBV7-3
TGTGCCAGCAGCCTACGAAGGGCAGTGAACACCGGGGAGCTGTTTTTT
CASSLRRAVNTGELFF
>TRBD1|TRBJ1-2|many|TRBV20-1
TGCAGTGCTGGCTCCGGGACAGGGCCCTATGGCTACACCTTC
CSAGSGTGPYGYTF
>-|TRBJ2-2|few|TRBV19
TGTGCCAGTAGTATTGGATTCGCCGGGGAGCTGTTTTTT
CASSIGFAGELFF
>TRBD1|TRBJ2-1|many|TRBV7-2
TGTGCCAGCAGCTTAACCAGGGGGCTTTACAATGAGCAGTTCTTC
CASSLTRGLYNEQFF
>-|TRBJ1-2|many|TRBV5-1
TGCGCCAGCAGCTTGCGGGGGCAGGAGGACTCTAACTATGGCTACACCTTC
CASSLRGQEDSNYGYTF
>-|TRBJ1-3|few|TRBV20-1
TGCAGTGCAGCCCAGGGGACGGGCTCTGGAAACACCATATATTTT
CSAAQGTGSGNTIYF
>-|TRBJ2-3|-|TRBV6-1
TGTGCCAGCAGTGGGATGACTACAGATACGCAGTATTTT
CASSGMTTDTQYF
>-|TRBJ2-5|many|TRBV20-1
TGCAGTGCTCCACAGGGGGGGCAAGAGACCCAGTACTTC
CSAPQGGQETQYF
>-|TRBJ2-3|few|TRBV5-1
TGCGCCAGCAGCTCGGGACCGTCCGAGAACACAGATACGCAGTATTTT
CASSSGPSENTDTQYF
>TRBD2|TRBJ2-1|-|TRBV5-1
TGCGCCAGCAGCTTGGCCGGGACTAGCGTCTACAATGAGCAGTTCTTC
CASSLAGTSVYNEQFF
>-|TRBJ2-7|few|TRBV12-3/TRBV12-4
TGTGCCAGCAAGGAGGGGGGCTACGAGCAGTACTTC
CASKEGGYEQYF
>-|TRBJ1-5|many|TRBV5-1
TGCGCCAGCAGCGCCTATAGCAATCAGCCCCAGCATTTT
CASSAYSNQPQHF
>TRBD1|TRBJ2-2|few|TRBV24-1
TGTGCCACCAGTGCAGGACAGGGGCGCGCCGGGGAGCTGTTTTTT
CATSAGQGRAGELFF
>TRBD2|TRBJ2-3|many|TRBV20-1
TGCAGTGCTAGAGATCGCGGGGGAGGCACAGATACGCAGTATTTT
CSARDRGGGTDTQYF
>TRBD1|TRBJ2-1|many|TRBV20-1
TGCAGTGCTAGTACAGGGGAATACAATGAGCAGTTCTTC
CSASTGEYNEQFF
>TRBD1|TRBJ1-2|many|TRBV12-3/TRBV12-4
TGTGCCAGCAGCCCCGGACAGGGGGTTTTCTATGGCTACACCTTC
CASSPGQGVFYGYTF
>TRBD2|TRBJ2-4|few|TRBV5-1
TGCGCCAGCAGCCCGGGGCGTTCGGGAGGGAACATTCAGTACTTC
CASSPGRSGGNIQYF
>-|TRBJ1-1|once|TRBV20-1
TGCAGTGCTATGGGATATGAGGGCACTGAAGCTTTCTTT
CSAMGYEGTEAFF
>TRBD1|TRBJ2-1|few|TRBV28
TGTGCCAGCAGTAGGGACAGGGGAGTGTATGAGCAGTTCTTC
CASSRDRGVYEQFF
>-|TRBJ2-6|-|TRBV20-1
TGCAGTGCTACCGATCAGGGGTCCGGGGCCAACGTCCTGACTTTC
CSATDQGSGANVLTF
>-|TRBJ2-6|-|TRBV4-1
TGCGCCAGCAGCCAAGTGTCCACCTCTGGGGCCAACGTCCTGACTTTC
CASSQVSTSGANVLTF
>TRBD2|TRBJ2-1|few|TRBV20-1
TGCAGTGCTAGGGTTAGCGGGAGCCCCAATGAGCAGTTCTTC
CSARVSGSPNEQFF
>-|TRBJ2-7|few|TRBV18
TGTGCCAGCTCACCCTTAGCACTCCCGACCTCCAAGAGCTCCTACGAGCAGTACTTC
CASSPLALPTSKSSYEQYF
>-|TRBJ2-7|many|TRBV20-1
TGCAGTGCTAGATTTACCAGGGACTACGAGCAGTACTTC
CSARFTRDYEQYF
>-|TRBJ2-1|-|TRBV2
TGTGCCAGCAGGAGGCCCCAGCGGCTCCATGAGCAGTTCTTC
CASRRPQRLHEQFF
>TRBD2|TRBJ2-5|many|TRBV12-3/TRBV12-4
TGTGCCAGCAACGAAGCGGGAGGACCTGAGACCCAGTACTTC
CASNEAGGPETQYF
>-|TRBJ2-2|-|TRBV5-1
TGCGCCAGCAGGGTCCGGGGGAGCCCCGGGGAGCTGTTTTTT
CASRVRGSPGELFF
>-|TRBJ1-4|-|TRBV5-1
TGCGCCAGCAGGAGAGGGATCTCAACTAATGAAAAACTGTTTTTT
CASRRGISTNEKLFF
>-|TRBJ2-7|many|TRBV10-3
TGTGCCATCAGGGGCGACGAATCTCTCAGGCACTTC
CAIRGDESLRHF
>-|TRBJ2-1|few|TRBV11-2
TGTGCCAGCAGATATGGCGGAACCTACAATGAGCAGTTCTTC
CASRYGGTYNEQFF
>TRBD1|TRBJ2-1|-|TRBV5-1
TGCGCCAGCAGCTCGGGACAGGGTTCGCGCTACAATGAGCAGTTCTTC
CASSSGQGSRYNEQFF
>TRBD1|TRBJ2-1|few|TRBV11-1
TGTGCCAGCAGCTTAGCGGCAGGGGGCTACCTCAGCTCCTACAATGAGCAGTTCTTC
CASSLAAGGYLSSYNEQFF